The entry below gives a single TCR beta chain sequence along with its context. A J-beta primer mix and a sample-barcoded 5' primer were used in a second PCR of about 7 to 12 cycles. Via MiXCR, TCRdb re-called the 5' RACE reads, giving one row per CDR3 protein. The repertoire holds hundreds of thousands of distinct CDR3 sequences, with roughly 26% as singletons. These data are taken from a study of blood T cells in healthy people across ages. V was trimmed by 4 bases and J by 2 bases, leaving 9 bases between them. The CDR3 totals 12 residues. Looked up from germline, CDR1 is SQVTM and CDR2 is ANQGSEA. The V call is TRBV29-1, the J call TRBJ2-7; D gene ambiguous. The TCR was taken from a woman in her 70s in good health. Sample: blood. The CDR3 coding sequence is TGCAGCGTTGCCGGCACTCCCTACGAGCAGTACTTC. Amino acid sequence: CSVAGTPYEQYF.